What follows are 2 T cell receptor beta chains derived from one specimen sequenced in a study of blood T cell repertoires in COVID-19. Clones were read by immunoSEQ multiplex PCR, and TCRdb kept only the in-frame ones, dropping some. This sample carries roughly 200,000 clones, around 82% of them seen once, and the ten largest clones take roughly 12%. Sequenced: PBMCs or T cells enriched from blood (not recorded which). The origin of the receptors is a man aged 35 to 55 who had recovered from COVID-19.

The chain uses TRBV4-1 and TRBJ1-1, with 9 nucleotides matching TRBD1. Germline lookup yields CDR1 MGHRA and CDR2 YSYEKL. CDR3 length: 15 residues. Unmatched junction bases numbered 6, after V lost 4 bases and J lost 3 bases. The CDR3 nucleotides read TGCGCCAGCAGCCCCCGGACAGGGGTCTACACTGAAGCTTTCTTT. Amino acid sequence: CASSPRTGVYTEAFF.

The chain uses TRBV4-2 and TRBJ2-1; 10 bases match TRBD2. CDR1 and CDR2 from the germline V gene are LGHNA and YNFKEQ. There are 17 residues in the CDR3. After removal of 0 bases from V and 7 bases from J, the junction contained 9 bases not matched to a gene. CDR3 protein: CASSQDMASGRGNEQFF. The CDR3 coding sequence is TGTGCCAGCAGCCAAGATATGGCTAGCGGGAGAGGGAATGAGCAGTTCTTC.